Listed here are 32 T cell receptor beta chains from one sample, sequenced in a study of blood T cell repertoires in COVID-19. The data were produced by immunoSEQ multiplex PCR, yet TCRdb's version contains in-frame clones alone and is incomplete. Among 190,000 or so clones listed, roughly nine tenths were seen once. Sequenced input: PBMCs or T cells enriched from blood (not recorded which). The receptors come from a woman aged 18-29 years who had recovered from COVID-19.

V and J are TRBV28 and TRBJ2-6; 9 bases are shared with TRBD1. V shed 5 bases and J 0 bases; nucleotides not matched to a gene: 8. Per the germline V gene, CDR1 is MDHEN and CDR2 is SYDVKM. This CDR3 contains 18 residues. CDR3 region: CASSPWTGALSGANVLTF. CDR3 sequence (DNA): TGTGCCAGCAGTCCGTGGACAGGGGCCCTCTCTGGGGCCAACGTCCTGACTTTC.

Written as DNA, the CDR3 is TGTGCCACCTATACAGGGAACTATGGCTACACCTTC. Amino acids: CATYTGNYGYTF. The V gene is TRBV19, the J gene TRBJ1-2; maybe TRBD1 (6 bases). The CDR3 covers 12 residues. Trimming removed 10 bases from V and 2 bases from J, with 11 bases in between. Germline V gene data show CDR1 as LNHDA and CDR2 as SQIVND (reference sequence).

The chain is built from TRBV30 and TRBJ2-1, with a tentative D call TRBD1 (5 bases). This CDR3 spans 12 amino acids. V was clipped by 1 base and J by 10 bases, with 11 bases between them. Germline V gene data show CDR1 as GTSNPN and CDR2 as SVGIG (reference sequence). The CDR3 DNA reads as TGTGCCTGGAGTGGAACAGGTCAGGAGCAGTTCTTC. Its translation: CAWSGTGQEQFF. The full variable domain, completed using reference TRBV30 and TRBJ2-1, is SQTIHQWPATLVQPVGSPLSLECTVEGTSNPNLYWYRQAAGRGLQLLFYSVGIGQISSEVPQNLSASRPQDRQFILSSKKLLLSDSGFYLCAWSGTGQEQFFGPGTRLTVL.

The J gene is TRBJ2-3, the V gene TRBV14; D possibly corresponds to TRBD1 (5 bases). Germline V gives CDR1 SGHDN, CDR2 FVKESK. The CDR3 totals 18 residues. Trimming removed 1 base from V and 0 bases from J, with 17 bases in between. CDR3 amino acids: CASSQVPQGWGSTDTQYF. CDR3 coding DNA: TGTGCCAGCAGCCAAGTTCCGCAGGGATGGGGTAGCACAGATACGCAGTATTTT.

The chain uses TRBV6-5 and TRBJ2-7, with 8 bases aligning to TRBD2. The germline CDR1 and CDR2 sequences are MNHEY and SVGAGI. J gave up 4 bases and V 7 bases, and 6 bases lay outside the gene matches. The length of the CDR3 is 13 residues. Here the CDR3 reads CASKAGDLYEQYF. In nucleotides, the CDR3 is TGTGCCAGCAAAGCGGGGGACCTTTACGAGCAGTACTTC.

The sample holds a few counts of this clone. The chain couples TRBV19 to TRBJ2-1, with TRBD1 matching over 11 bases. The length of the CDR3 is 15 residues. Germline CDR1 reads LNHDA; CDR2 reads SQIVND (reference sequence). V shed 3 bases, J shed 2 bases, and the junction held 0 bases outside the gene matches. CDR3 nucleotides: TGTGCCAGTAGTATGGACAGGGGGCCCTACAATGAGCAGTTCTTC. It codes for CASSMDRGPYNEQFF. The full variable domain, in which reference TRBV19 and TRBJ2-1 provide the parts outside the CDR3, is DGGITQSPKYLFRKEGQNVTLSCEQNLNHDAMYWYRQDPGQGLRLIYYSQIVNDFQKGDIAEGYSVSREKKESFPLTVTSAQKNPTAFYLCASSMDRGPYNEQFFGPGTRLTVL.

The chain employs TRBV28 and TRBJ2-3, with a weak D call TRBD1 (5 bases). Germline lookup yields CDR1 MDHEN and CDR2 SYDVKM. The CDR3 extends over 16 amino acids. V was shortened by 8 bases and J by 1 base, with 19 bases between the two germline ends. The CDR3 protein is CASSHLGRRGTDTQYF. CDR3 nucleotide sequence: TGTGCCAGCTCTCACCTGGGGCGCCGGGGCACAGATACGCAGTATTTT.

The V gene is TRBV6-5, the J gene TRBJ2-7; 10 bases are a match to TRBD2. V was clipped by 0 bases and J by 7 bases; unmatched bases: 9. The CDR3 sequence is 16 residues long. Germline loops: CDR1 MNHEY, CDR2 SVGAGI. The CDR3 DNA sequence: TGTGCCAGCAGTTACTCGAGTAGCGGGGGGCCGGGAGAGCAGTACTTC. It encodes CASSYSSSGGPGEQYF.

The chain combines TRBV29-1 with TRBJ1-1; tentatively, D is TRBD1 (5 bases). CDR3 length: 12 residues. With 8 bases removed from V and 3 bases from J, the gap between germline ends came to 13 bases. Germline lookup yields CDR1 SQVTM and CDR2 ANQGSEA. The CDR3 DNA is TGCAGCTTCCCTGGGGGGGACACTGAAGCTTTCTTT. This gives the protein CSFPGGDTEAFF.

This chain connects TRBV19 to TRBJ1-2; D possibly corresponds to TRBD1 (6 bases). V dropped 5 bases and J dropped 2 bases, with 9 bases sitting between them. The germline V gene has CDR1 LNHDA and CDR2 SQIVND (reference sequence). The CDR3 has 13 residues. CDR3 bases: TGTGCCAGTAGTCAAGGGGGAAACTATGGCTACACCTTC. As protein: CASSQGGNYGYTF.

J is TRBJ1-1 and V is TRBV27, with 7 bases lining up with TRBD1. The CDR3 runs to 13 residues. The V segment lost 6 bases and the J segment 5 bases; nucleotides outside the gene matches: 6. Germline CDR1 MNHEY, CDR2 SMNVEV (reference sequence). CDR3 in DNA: TGTGCCAGCAGCCGCAGGGGGAAAACTGAAGCTTTCTTT. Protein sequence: CASSRRGKTEAFF.

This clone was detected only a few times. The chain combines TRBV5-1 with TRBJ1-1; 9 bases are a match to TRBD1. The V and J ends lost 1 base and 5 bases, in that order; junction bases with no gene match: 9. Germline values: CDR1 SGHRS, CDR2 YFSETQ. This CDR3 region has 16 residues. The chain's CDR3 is CASSLTGGAGGTEAFF. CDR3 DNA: TGCGCCAGCAGCTTGACAGGGGGCGCGGGAGGAACTGAAGCTTTCTTT.

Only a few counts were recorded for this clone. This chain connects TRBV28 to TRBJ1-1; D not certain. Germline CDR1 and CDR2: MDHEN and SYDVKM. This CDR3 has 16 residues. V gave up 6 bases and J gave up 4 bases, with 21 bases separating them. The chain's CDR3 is CASRSAALEVITEAFF. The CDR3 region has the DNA TGTGCCAGCAGAAGCGCGGCCCTCGAGGTTATCACTGAAGCTTTCTTT.

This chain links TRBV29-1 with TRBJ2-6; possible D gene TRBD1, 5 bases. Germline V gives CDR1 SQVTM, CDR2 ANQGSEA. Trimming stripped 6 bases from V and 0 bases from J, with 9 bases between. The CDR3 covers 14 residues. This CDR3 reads CSVQGSSGANVLTF. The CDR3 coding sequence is TGCAGCGTCCAGGGTAGCTCTGGGGCCAACGTCCTGACTTTC.

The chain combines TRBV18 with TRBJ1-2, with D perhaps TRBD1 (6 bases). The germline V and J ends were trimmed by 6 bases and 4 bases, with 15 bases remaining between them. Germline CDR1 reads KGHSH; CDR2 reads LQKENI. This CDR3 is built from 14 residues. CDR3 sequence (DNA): TGTGCCAGCTCGCCCACTACAGGGTCCTATGGCTACACCTTC. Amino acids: CASSPTTGSYGYTF.

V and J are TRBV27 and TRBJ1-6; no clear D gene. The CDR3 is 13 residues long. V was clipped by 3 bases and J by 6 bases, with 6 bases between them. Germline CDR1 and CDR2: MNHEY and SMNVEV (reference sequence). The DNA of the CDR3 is TGTGCCAGCAGTTTTCGACTTAATTCACCCCTCCACTTT. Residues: CASSFRLNSPLHF.

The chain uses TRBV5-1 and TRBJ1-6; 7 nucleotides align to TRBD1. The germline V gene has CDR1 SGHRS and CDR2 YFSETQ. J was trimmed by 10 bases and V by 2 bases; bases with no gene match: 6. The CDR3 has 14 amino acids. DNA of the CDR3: TGCGCCAGCAGCTTAGGGGGCTTGGGGTCACCCCTCCACTTT. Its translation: CASSLGGLGSPLHF.

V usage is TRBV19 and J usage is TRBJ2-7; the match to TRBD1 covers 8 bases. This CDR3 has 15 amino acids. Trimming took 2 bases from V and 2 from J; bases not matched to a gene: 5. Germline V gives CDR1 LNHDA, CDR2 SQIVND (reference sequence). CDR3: CASSIRTGPTYEQYF. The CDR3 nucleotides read TGTGCCAGTAGTATACGGACAGGGCCAACCTACGAGCAGTACTTC.

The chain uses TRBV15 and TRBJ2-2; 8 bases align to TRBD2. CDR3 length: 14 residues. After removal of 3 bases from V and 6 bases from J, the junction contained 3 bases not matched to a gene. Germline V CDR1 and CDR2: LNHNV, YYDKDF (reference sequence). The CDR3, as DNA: TGTGCCACCAGCAGCGGGGGGGCTTCCGGGGAGCTGTTTTTT. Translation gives CATSSGGASGELFF.

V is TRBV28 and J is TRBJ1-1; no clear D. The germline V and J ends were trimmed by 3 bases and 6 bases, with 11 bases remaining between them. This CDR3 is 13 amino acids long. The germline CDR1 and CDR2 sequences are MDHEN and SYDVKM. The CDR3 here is CASSLRGRAEAFF. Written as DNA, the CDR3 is TGTGCCAGCAGTTTGCGAGGGCGCGCTGAAGCTTTCTTT. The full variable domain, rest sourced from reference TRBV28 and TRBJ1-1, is DVKVTQSSRYLVKRTGEKVFLECVQDMDHENMFWYRQDPGLGLRLIYFSYDVKMKEKGDIPEGYSVSREKKERFSLILESASTNQTSMYLCASSLRGRAEAFFGQGTRLTVV.

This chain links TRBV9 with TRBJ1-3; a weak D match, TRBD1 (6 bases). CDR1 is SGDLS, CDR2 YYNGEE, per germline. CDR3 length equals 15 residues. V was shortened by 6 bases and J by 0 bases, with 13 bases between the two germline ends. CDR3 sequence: CASTKGGASGNTIYF. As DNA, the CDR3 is TGTGCCAGCACCAAAGGGGGGGCCTCTGGAAACACCATATATTTT. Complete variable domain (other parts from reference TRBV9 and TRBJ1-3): DSGVTQTPKHLITATGQRVTLRCSPRSGDLSVYWYQQSLDQGLQFLIQYYNGEERAKGNILERFSAQQFPDLHSELNLSSLELGDSALYFCASTKGGASGNTIYFGEGSWLTVV.

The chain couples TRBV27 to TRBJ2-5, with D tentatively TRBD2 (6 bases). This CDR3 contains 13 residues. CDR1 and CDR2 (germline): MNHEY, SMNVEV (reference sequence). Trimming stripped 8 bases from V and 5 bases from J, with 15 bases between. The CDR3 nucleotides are TGTGCCAGCGCCAGACTGCGGGGTGAGACCCAGTACTTC. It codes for CASARLRGETQYF.

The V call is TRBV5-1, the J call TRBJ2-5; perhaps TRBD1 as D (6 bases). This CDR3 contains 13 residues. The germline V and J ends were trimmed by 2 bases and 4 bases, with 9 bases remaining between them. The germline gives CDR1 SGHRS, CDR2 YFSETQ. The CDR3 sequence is CASSLLQGETQYF. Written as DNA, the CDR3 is TGCGCCAGCAGCTTATTACAGGGAGAGACCCAGTACTTC.

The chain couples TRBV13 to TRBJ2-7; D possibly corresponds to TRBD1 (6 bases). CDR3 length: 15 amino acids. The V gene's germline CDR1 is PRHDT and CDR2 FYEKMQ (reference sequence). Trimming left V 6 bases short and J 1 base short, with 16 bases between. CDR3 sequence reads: CASSLTGPLSYEQYF. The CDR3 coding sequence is TGTGCCAGCAGTTTGACAGGCCCCCTTTCCTACGAGCAGTACTTC.

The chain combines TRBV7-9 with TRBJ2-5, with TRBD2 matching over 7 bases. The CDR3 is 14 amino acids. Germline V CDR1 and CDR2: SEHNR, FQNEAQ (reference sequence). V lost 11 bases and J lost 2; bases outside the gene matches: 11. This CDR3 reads CAGAGVWGQETQYF. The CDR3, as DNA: TGTGCCGGGGCGGGGGTCTGGGGACAAGAGACCCAGTACTTC. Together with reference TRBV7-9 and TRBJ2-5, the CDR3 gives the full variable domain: DTGVSQNPRHKITKRGQNVTFRCDPISEHNRLYWYRQTLGQGPEFLTYFQNEAQLEKSRLLSDRFSAERPKGSFSTLEIQRTEQGDSAMYLCAGAGVWGQETQYFGPGTRLLVL.

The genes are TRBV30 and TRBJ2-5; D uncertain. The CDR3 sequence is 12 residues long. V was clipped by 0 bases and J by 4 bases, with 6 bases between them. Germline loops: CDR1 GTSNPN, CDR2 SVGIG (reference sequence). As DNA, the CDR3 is TGTGCCTGGAGTGTGGGCAGAGAGACCCAGTACTTC. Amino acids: CAWSVGRETQYF.

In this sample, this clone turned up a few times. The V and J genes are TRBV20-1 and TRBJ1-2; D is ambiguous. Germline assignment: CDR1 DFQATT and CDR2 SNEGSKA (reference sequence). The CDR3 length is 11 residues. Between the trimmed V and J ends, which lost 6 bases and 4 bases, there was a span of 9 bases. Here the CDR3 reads CSAVGGYGYTF. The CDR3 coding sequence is TGCAGTGCCGTAGGCGGCTATGGCTACACCTTC.

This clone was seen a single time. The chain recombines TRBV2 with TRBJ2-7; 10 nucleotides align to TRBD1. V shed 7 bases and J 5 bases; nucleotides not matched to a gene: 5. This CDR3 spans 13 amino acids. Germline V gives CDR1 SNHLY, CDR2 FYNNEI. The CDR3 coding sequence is TGTGCCAGCACGGACAGGGGGTATGACGAGCAGTACTTC. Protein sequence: CASTDRGYDEQYF. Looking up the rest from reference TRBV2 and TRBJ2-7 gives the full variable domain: EPEVTQTPSHQVTQMGQEVILRCVPISNHLYFYWYRQILGQKVEFLVSFYNNEISEKSEIFDDQFSVERPDGSNFTLKIRSTKLEDSAMYFCASTDRGYDEQYFGPGTRLTVT.

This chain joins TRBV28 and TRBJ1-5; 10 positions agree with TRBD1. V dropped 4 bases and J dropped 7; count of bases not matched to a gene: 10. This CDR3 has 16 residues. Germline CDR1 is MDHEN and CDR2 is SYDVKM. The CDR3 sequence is CASSSPGTGAGQPQHF. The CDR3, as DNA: TGTGCCAGCAGTTCTCCCGGGACAGGGGCTGGACAGCCCCAGCATTTT.

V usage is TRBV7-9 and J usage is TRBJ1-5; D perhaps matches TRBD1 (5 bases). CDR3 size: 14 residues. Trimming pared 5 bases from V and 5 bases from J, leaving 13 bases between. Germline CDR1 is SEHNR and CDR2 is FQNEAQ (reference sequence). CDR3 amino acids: CASSPGGMDQPQHF. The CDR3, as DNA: TGTGCCAGCAGCCCCGGGGGGATGGATCAGCCCCAGCATTTT. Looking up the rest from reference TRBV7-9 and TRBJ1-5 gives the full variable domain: DTGVSQNPRHKITKRGQNVTFRCDPISEHNRLYWYRQTLGQGPEFLTYFQNEAQLEKSRLLSDRFSAERPKGSFSTLEIQRTEQGDSAMYLCASSPGGMDQPQHFGDGTRLSIL.

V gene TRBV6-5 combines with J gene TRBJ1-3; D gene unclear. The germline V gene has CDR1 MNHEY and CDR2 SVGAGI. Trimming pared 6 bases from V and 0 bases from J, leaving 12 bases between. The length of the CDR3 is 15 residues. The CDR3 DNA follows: TGTGCCAGCAGGCCTGCTATACCCTCTGGAAACACCATATATTTT. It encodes CASRPAIPSGNTIYF.

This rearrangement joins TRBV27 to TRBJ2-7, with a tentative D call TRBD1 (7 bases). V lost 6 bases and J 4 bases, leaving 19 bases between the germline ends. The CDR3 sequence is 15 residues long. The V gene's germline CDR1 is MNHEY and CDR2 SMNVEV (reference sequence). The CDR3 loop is CASRERRGPSYEQYF. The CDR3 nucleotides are TGTGCCAGCAGGGAAAGGAGGGGGCCTTCATACGAGCAGTACTTC.